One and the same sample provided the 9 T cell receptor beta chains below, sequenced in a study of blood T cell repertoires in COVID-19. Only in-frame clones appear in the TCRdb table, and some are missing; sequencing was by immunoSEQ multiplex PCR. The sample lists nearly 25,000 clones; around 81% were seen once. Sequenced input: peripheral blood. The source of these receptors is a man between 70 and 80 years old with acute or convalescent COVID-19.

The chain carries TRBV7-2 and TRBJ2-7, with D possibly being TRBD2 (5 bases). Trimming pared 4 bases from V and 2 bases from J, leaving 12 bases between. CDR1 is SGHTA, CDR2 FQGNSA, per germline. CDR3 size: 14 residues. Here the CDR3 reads CASSSPLGTYEQYF. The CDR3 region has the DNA TGTGCCAGCAGCTCGCCACTAGGAACCTACGAGCAGTACTTC.

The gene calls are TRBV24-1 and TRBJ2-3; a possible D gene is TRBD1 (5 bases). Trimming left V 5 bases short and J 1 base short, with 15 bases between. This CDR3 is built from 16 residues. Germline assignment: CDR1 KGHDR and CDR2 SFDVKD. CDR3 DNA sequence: TGTGCCACCAGTGGGGTGGGGCGCGGTCGCACAGATACGCAGTATTTT. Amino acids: CATSGVGRGRTDTQYF.

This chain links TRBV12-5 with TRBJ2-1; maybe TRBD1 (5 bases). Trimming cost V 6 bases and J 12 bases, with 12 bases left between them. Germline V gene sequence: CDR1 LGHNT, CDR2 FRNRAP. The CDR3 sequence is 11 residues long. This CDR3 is CASGAGIRQFF. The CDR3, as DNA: TGTGCTAGTGGGGCAGGGATTCGGCAGTTCTTC.

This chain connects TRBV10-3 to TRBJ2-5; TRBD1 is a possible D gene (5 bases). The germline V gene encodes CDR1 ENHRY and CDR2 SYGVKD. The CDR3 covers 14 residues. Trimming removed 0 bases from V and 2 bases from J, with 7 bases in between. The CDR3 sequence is CAISESKGQETQYF. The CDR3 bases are TGTGCCATCAGTGAGTCAAAGGGGCAAGAGACCCAGTACTTC.

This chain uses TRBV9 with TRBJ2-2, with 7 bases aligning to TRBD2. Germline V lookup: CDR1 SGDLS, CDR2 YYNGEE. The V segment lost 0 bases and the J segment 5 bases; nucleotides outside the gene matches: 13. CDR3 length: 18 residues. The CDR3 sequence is CASSVGYGGSRRTGELFF. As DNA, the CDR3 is TGTGCCAGCAGCGTAGGCTATGGCGGGAGTAGGAGGACCGGGGAGCTGTTTTTT.

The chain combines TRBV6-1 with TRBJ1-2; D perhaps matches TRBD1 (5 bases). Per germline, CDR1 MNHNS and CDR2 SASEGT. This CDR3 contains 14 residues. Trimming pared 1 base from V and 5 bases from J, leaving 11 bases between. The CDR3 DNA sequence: TGTGCCAGCAGTGAAGTAGGAAGGGGATATGGCTACACCTTC. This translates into CASSEVGRGYGYTF.

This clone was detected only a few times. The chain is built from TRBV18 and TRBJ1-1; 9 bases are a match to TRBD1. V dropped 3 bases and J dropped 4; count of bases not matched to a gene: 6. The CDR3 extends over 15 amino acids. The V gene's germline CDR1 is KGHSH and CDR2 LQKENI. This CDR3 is CASSPVQGASTEAFF. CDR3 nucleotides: TGTGCCAGCTCACCCGTACAGGGGGCAAGCACTGAAGCTTTCTTT.

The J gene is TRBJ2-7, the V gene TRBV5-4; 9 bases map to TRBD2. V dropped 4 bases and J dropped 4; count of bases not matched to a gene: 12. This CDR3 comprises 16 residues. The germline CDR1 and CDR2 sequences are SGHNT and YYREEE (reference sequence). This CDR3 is CASSRDSSGKSYEQYF. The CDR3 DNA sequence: TGTGCCAGCAGCCGTGACTCTAGCGGGAAGTCTTACGAGCAGTACTTC.

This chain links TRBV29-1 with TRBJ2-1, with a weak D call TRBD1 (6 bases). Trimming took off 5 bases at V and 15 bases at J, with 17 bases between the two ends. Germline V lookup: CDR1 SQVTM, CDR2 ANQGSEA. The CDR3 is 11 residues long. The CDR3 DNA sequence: TGCAGCGTTTTCGACAGGAACCACGCGTTCTTC. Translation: CSVFDRNHAFF.